One sample yielded the 10 T cell receptor beta chains listed below, sequenced in a study of T-cell memory formation after mild COVID-19. TCRdb fed the 5' RACE reads into MiXCR, producing one record per CDR3 protein. Here the sample spans fewer than 95,000 distinct CDR3 sequences, about 13% being singletons. The specimen sequenced was PBMCs or a T cell subset sorted from them (not recorded which). These receptor sequences come from an adult woman who had mild COVID-19 (a few samples of this study predate the infection). Cell type and time point are not known.

This clonotype has only a few counts. The chain employs TRBV10-3 and TRBJ2-3; 10 bases match TRBD2. The CDR3 covers 16 residues. CDR1 and CDR2 from the germline V gene are ENHRY and SYGVKD. V dropped 8 bases and J dropped 6; count of bases not matched to a gene: 14. CDR3 region: CAISAELAGLSDTQYF. DNA of the CDR3: TGTGCCATCTCGGCCGAACTAGCGGGGTTATCTGATACGCAGTATTTT.

There are a few counts of this clonotype. The V gene is TRBV9, the J gene TRBJ1-1; TRBD1 might be the D (5 bases). The V gene lost 0 bases and the J gene lost 4 bases, with 10 bases spanning the gap. The CDR3 is made up of 14 amino acids. Germline V gene lookup returns CDR1 SGDLS and CDR2 YYNGEE. The CDR3: CASSVGGQGTEAFF. In nucleotides, the CDR3 is TGTGCCAGCAGCGTAGGGGGCCAGGGCACTGAAGCTTTCTTT.

In its sample, this clonotype was seen many times. In DNA, the CDR3 is TGTGCCAGCAGGCCAAATGGACAGACCTACGAGCAGTACTTC. Its protein product is CASRPNGQTYEQYF. This sequence joins TRBV7-9 and TRBJ2-7, with a possible D match to TRBD1 (6 bases). There are 14 residues in the CDR3. V was clipped by 6 bases and J by 2 bases, with 14 bases between them. Germline-derived CDR1 and CDR2 are SEHNR and FQNEAQ (reference sequence).

DNA of the CDR3: TGTGCCAGCAGTTCCCCTCTGACAGAAAACATTCAGTACTTC. This sequence encodes CASSSPLTENIQYF. The rearrangement links TRBV12-3 or TRBV12-4 to TRBJ2-4, with D maybe TRBD1 (5 bases). The CDR3 contains 14 residues. Trimming cost V 4 bases and J 5 bases, with 12 bases left between them.

V gene TRBV7-9 combines with J gene TRBJ2-7; TRBD2 matches at 11 bases. CDR1 and CDR2 from the germline V gene are SEHNR and FQNEAQ (reference sequence). After removal of 5 bases from V and 5 bases from J, the junction contained 5 bases not matched to a gene. CDR3 size: 14 residues. The CDR3 DNA follows: TGTGCCAGCAGCCCAGTAGCGGGAGGGCACGAGCAGTACTTC. Translation: CASSPVAGGHEQYF.

This clonotype was observed a handful of times. This chain links TRBV7-9 with TRBJ1-5, with 7 bases aligning to TRBD1. The CDR3 consists of 14 residues. J was trimmed by 2 bases and V by 7 bases; bases with no gene match: 5. Germline V gives CDR1 SEHNR, CDR2 FQNEAQ (reference sequence). CDR3 nucleotides: TGTGCCAGCACCCCAGGGACAGGCAATCAGCCCCAGCATTTT. This codes for CASTPGTGNQPQHF.

A few counts support this clonotype. The chain combines TRBV3-1 with TRBJ2-1; no clear D. The CDR3 loop spans 14 amino acids. V gave up 1 base and J gave up 7 bases, with 11 bases separating them. Germline V CDR1 and CDR2: LGHDT, YNNKEL (reference sequence). The CDR3 is CASSQAGVANEQFF. In nucleotides, the CDR3 is TGTGCCAGCAGCCAAGCGGGCGTTGCGAATGAGCAGTTCTTC.

The CDR3 sequence is CASSYLAESPYEQYF. CDR3 nucleotide sequence: TGTGCCAGCAGTTACCTAGCGGAGAGCCCCTACGAGCAGTACTTC. The chain couples TRBV6-5 to TRBJ2-7; 7 positions agree with TRBD2. The V segment lost 2 bases and the J segment 2 bases; nucleotides outside the gene matches: 6. The CDR3 length is 15 residues. Per the germline V gene, CDR1 is MNHEY and CDR2 is SVGAGI.

This clonotype has only a few counts. V usage is TRBV4-1 and J usage is TRBJ2-3; unclear D gene. CDR3 size: 13 residues. V gave up 2 bases and J gave up 10 bases, with 13 bases separating them. The V gene's germline CDR1 is MGHRA and CDR2 YSYEKL. CDR3 in DNA: TGCGCCAGCAGCCAAAGAATCCTCGGATCGCAGTATTTT. The encoded protein is CASSQRILGSQYF.

This clonotype has ten or more counts. The chain uses TRBV6-6 and TRBJ2-7; D possibly corresponds to TRBD2 (5 bases). The CDR3 length is 14 residues. Germline V CDR1 and CDR2: MNHNY, SVGAGI (reference sequence). V was cut by 2 bases and J by 1 base, with 9 bases left in between. CDR3 residues: CASSYGSWSYEQYF. As DNA, the CDR3 is TGTGCCAGCAGTTACGGGAGCTGGTCCTACGAGCAGTACTTC.